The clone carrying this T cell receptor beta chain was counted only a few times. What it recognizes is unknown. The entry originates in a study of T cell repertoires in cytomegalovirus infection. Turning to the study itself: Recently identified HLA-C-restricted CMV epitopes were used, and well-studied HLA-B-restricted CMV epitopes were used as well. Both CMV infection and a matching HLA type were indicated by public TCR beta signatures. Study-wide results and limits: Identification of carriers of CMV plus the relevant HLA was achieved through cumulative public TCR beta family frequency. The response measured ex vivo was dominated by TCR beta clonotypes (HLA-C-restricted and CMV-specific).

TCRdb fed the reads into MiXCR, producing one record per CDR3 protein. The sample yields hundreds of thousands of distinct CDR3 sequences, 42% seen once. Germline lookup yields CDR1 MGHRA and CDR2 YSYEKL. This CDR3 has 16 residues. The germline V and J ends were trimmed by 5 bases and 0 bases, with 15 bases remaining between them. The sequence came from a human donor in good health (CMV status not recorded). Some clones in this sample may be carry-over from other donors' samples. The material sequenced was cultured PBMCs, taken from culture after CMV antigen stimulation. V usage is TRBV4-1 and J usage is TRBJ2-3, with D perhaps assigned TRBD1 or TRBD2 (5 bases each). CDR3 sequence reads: CASSGDGFSSTDTQYF. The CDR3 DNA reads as TGCGCCAGCAGCGGGGACGGGTTTTCTAGCACAGATACGCAGTATTTT.